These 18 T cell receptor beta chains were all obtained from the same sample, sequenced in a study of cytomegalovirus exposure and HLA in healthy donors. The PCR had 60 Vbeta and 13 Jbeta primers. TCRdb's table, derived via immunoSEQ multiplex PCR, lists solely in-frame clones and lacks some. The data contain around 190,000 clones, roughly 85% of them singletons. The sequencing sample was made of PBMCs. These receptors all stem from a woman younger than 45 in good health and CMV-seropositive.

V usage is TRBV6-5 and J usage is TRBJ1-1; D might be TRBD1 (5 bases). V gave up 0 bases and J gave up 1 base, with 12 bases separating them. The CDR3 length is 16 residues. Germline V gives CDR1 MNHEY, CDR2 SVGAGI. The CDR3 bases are TGTGCCAGCAGTTACTCGGGGTGGGGCGGGAACACTGAAGCTTTCTTT. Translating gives CASSYSGWGGNTEAFF.

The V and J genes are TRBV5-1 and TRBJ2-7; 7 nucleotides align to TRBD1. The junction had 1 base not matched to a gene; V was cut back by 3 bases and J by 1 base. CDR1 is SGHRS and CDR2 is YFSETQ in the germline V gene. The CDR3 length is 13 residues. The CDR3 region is CASSSGQSYEQYF. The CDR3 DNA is TGCGCCAGCAGCTCGGGACAGTCCTACGAGCAGTACTTC. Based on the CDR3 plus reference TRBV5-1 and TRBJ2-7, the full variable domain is KAGVTQTPRYLIKTRGQQVTLSCSPISGHRSVSWYQQTPGQGLQFLFEYFSETQRNKGNFPGRFSGRQFSNSRSEMNVSTLELGDSALYLCASSSGQSYEQYFGPGTRLTVT.

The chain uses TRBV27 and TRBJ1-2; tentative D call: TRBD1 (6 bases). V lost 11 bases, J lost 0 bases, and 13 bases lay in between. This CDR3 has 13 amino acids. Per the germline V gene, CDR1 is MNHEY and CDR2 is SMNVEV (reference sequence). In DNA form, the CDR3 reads TGTGCCGCAGGGACATCCGCTAACTATGGCTACACCTTC. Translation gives CAAGTSANYGYTF.

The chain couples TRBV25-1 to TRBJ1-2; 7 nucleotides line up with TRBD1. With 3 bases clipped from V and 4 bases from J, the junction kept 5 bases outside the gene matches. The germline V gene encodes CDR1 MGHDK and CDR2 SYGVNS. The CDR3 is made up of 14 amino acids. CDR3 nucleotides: TGTGCCAGCAGTGATTACCGACAGGGCTATGGCTACACCTTC. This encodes CASSDYRQGYGYTF.

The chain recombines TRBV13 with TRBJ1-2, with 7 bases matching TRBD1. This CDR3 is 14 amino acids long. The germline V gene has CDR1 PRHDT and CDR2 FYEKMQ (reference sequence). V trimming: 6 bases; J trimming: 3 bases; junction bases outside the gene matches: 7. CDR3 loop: CASRGTEKDYGYTF. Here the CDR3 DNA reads TGTGCCAGCAGAGGGACAGAAAAGGACTATGGCTACACCTTC.

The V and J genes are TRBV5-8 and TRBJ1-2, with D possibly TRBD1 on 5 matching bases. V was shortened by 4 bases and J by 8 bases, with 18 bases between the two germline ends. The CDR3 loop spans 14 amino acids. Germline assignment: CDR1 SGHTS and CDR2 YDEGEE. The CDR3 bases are TGTGCCAGCAGCCTCGACCTTGACAGAGAAGGCTACACCTTC. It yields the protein CASSLDLDREGYTF.

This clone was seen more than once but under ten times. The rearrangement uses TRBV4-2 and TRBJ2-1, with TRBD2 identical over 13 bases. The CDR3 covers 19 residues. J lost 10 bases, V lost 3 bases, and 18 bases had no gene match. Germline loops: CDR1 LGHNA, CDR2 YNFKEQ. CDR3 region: CASSQKPGLAGQPFVEQFF. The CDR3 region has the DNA TGTGCCAGCAGCCAGAAACCGGGACTAGCGGGGCAACCGTTCGTAGAGCAGTTCTTC.

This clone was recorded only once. CDR3 region: CASSLEGGTGYGYTF. The CDR3 DNA sequence: TGTGCCAGCAGCTTAGAAGGCGGGACAGGCTATGGCTACACCTTC. The chain combines TRBV11-2 with TRBJ1-2; 8 bases match TRBD1. Germline V gene sequence: CDR1 SGHAT, CDR2 FQNNGV. The V segment lost 0 bases and the J segment 4 bases; nucleotides outside the gene matches: 4. The CDR3 is 15 amino acids.

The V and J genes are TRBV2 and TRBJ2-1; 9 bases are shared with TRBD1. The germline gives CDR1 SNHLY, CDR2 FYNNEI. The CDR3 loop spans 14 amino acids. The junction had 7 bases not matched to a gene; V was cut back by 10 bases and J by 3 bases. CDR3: CAIIKGQGYNEQFF. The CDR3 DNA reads TGTGCCATCATAAAGGGACAGGGCTACAATGAGCAGTTCTTC.

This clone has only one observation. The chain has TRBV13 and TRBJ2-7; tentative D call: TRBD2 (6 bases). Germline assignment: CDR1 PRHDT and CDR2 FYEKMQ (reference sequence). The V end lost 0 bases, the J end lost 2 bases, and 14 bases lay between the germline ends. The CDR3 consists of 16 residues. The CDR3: CASSLGRKRVTYEQYF. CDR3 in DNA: TGTGCCAGCAGCTTAGGCCGAAAGCGGGTTACCTACGAGCAGTACTTC.

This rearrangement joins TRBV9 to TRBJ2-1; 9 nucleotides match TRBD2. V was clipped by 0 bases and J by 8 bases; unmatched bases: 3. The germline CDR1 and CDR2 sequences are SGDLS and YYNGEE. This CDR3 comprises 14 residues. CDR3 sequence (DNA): TGTGCCAGCAGCGTAGTTCCTAGCGGGGATGAGCAGTTCTTC. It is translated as CASSVVPSGDEQFF.

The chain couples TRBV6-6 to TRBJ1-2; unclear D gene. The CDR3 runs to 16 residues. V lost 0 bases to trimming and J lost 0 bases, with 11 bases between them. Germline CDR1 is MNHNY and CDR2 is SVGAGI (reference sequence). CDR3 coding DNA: TGTGCCAGCAGTTACTCGACGGCAGACTCTAACTATGGCTACACCTTC. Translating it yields CASSYSTADSNYGYTF.

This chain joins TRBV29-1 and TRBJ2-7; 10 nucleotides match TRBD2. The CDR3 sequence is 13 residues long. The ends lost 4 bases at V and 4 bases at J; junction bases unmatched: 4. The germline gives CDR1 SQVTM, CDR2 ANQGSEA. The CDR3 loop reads CSVVGTSVYEQYF. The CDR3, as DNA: TGCAGCGTTGTAGGGACTAGCGTGTACGAGCAGTACTTC.

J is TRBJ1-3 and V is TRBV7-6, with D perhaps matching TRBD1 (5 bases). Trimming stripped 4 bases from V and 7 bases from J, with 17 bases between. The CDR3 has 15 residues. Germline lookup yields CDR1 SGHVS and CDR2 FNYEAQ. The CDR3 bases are TGTGCCAGCAGCTCGGGGGACGGATTAGGGAACACCATATATTTT. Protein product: CASSSGDGLGNTIYF. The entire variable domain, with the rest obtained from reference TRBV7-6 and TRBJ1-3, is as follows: GAGVSQSPRYKVTKRGQDVALRCDPISGHVSLYWYRQALGQGPEFLTYFNYEAQQDKSGLPNDRFSAERPEGSISTLTIQRTEQRDSAMYRCASSSGDGLGNTIYFGEGSWLTVV.

The DNA for the CDR3 is TGTGCCAGTAGTATTAAGGTGGGGAGGAACTATGGCTACACCTTC. It specifies CASSIKVGRNYGYTF. The rearrangement joins TRBV19 to TRBJ1-2; the D is unclear. V was pared by 3 bases and J by 2 bases, with 13 bases between. The germline CDR1 and CDR2 sequences are LNHDA and SQIVND (reference sequence). This CDR3 contains 15 residues.

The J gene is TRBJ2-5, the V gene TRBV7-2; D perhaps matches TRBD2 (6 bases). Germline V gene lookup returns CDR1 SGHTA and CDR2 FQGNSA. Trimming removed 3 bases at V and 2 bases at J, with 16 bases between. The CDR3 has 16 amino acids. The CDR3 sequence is CASSFFGDLNQETQYF. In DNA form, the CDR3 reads TGTGCCAGCAGCTTTTTTGGGGACTTAAATCAAGAGACCCAGTACTTC.

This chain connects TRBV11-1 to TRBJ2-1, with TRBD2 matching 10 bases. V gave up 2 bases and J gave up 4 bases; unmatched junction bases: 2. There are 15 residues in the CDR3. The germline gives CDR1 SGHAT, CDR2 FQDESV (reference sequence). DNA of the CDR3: TGTGCCAGCAGCTTAAAACTAGCGGGGTACAATGAGCAGTTCTTC. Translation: CASSLKLAGYNEQFF.

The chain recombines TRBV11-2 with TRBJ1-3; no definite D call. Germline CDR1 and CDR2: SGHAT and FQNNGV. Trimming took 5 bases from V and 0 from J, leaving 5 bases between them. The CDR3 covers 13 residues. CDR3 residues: CASSQISGNTIYF. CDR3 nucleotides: TGTGCCAGCAGCCAAATCTCTGGAAACACCATATATTTT.